These 23 T cell receptor beta chains share one sample of origin, sequenced in a study of radiation and T cells in renal cell carcinoma. Only in-frame clones appear in the TCRdb table, and some are missing; sequencing was by immunoSEQ multiplex PCR. The data show almost 8,500 clones, 55% to 70% seen once. The treatment: treatment-naive control, cytoreductive nephrectomy. The sequenced sample was tumor tissue, obtained from a patient whose treatment was nephrectomy without radiotherapy. Receptors were obtained from a man between 60 and 75 years old with renal cell carcinoma.

This chain connects TRBV18 to TRBJ2-6; D call uncertain. Between the trimmed V and J ends, which lost 6 bases and 2 bases, there was a span of 8 bases. The CDR3 runs 14 residues. Germline assignment: CDR1 KGHSH and CDR2 LQKENI. The CDR3: CASSESTGANVLTF. The CDR3 DNA follows: TGTGCCAGCTCCGAGAGTACTGGGGCCAACGTCCTGACTTTC.

The chain couples TRBV5-4 to TRBJ1-3; 8 nucleotides match TRBD1. V gave up 4 bases and J gave up 4 bases; unmatched junction bases: 10. This CDR3 contains 16 residues. Per the germline V gene, CDR1 is SGHNT and CDR2 is YYREEE (reference sequence). The CDR3 protein is CASSHPGQGVGNTIYF. As DNA, the CDR3 is TGTGCCAGCAGCCACCCCGGACAGGGAGTGGGAAACACCATATATTTT. Together with reference TRBV5-4 and TRBJ1-3, the CDR3 gives the full variable domain: ETGVTQSPTHLIKTRGQQVTLRCSSQSGHNTVSWYQQALGQGPQFIFQYYREEENGRGNFPPRFSGLQFPNYSSELNVNALELDDSALYLCASSHPGQGVGNTIYFGEGSWLTVV.

This chain links TRBV7-2 with TRBJ2-1, with 7 bases matching TRBD2. V lost 3 bases, J lost 4 bases, and 9 bases stayed unmatched. Per the germline V gene, CDR1 is SGHTA and CDR2 is FQGNSA. The CDR3 extends over 16 amino acids. The CDR3 loop is CASSFEGTTRYNEQFF. CDR3 DNA: TGTGCCAGCAGCTTTGAGGGGACTACCCGATACAATGAGCAGTTCTTC.

The chain joins TRBV9 to TRBJ2-1, with 14 bases aligning to TRBD2. This CDR3 spans 16 amino acids. With V trimmed by 4 bases and J by 8 bases, 8 bases remained unmatched. In germline, CDR1 is SGDLS, CDR2 YYNGEE. In nucleotides, the CDR3 is TGTGCCAGCAGCTCAGGGACTAGCGGGAGAGGAGATGAGCAGTTCTTC. Translated, it gives CASSSGTSGRGDEQFF.

CDR3 region: CASSDTGTVNSPLHF. The CDR3 DNA is TGTGCCAGTAGTGATACCGGGACAGTCAATTCACCCCTCCACTTT. The chain combines TRBV19 with TRBJ1-6; 7 bases match TRBD1. V gave up 5 bases and J gave up 7 bases; unmatched junction bases: 8. Germline-derived CDR1 and CDR2 are LNHDA and SQIVND (reference sequence). The CDR3 has 15 amino acids.

The CDR3 sequence: CASSLVAAGRGGELFF. In nucleotides, the CDR3 is TGTGCCAGCAGTTTAGTGGCAGCGGGGCGGGGCGGGGAGCTGTTTTTT. The chain carries TRBV27 and TRBJ2-2; 7 nucleotides agree with TRBD2. The ends lost 2 bases at V and 7 bases at J; junction bases unmatched: 10. Germline V gene data show CDR1 as MNHEY and CDR2 as SMNVEV (reference sequence). The CDR3 consists of 16 residues.

This clone was found a few times. The chain employs TRBV9 and TRBJ1-6; 7 positions agree with TRBD1. Unmatched junction bases numbered 4, after V lost 7 bases and J lost 6 bases. CDR3 size: 13 residues. CDR1 is SGDLS, CDR2 YYNGEE, per germline. The CDR3 sequence is CASAGQSNSPLHF. As DNA, the CDR3 is TGTGCCAGCGCGGGACAGTCTAATTCACCCCTCCACTTT.

This clone was observed a single time. The gene calls are TRBV30 and TRBJ1-2; 12 bases agree with TRBD1. V lost 3 bases and J lost 8; bases outside the gene matches: 10. CDR3 length: 15 residues. The germline V gene encodes CDR1 GTSNPN and CDR2 SVGIG (reference sequence). For the CDR3, the DNA is TGTGCCTGGAGGCCCCGGGGACAGGGGGCGCAAGGCTACACCTTC. Protein sequence: CAWRPRGQGAQGYTF.

This chain connects TRBV10-1 to TRBJ1-5; D ambiguous. Trimming took off 8 bases at V and 5 bases at J, with 19 bases between the two ends. CDR3 size: 15 residues. Germline V gene lookup returns CDR1 WNHNN and CDR2 SYGVQD (reference sequence). CDR3 residues: CASFVGPCMDQPQHF. In DNA form, the CDR3 reads TGCGCCAGCTTTGTAGGACCCTGTATGGATCAGCCCCAGCATTTT.

This clone was found a few times. J is TRBJ2-3 and V is TRBV7-3; D is ambiguous. This CDR3 is built from 14 residues. In germline, CDR1 is SGHTA, CDR2 FQGTGA. Trimming stripped 4 bases from V and 6 bases from J, with 14 bases between. CDR3 residues: CASSSQVGTDTQYF. In nucleotides, the CDR3 is TGTGCCAGCAGCTCCCAGGTGGGAACCGATACGCAGTATTTT. Drawing the rest from reference TRBV7-3 and TRBJ2-3, the complete variable domain is GAGVSQTPSNKVTEKGKYVELRCDPISGHTALYWYRQSLGQGPEFLIYFQGTGAADDSGLPNDRFFAVRPEGSVSTLKIQRTERGDSAVYLCASSSQVGTDTQYFGPGTRLTVL.

The chain combines TRBV21-1 with TRBJ1-6; the D call of TRBD1 is as the table states it, not checked on the DNA. TRBV21-1 is a listed pseudogene. This CDR3 contains 16 residues. In DNA form, the CDR3 reads TGTGCCAGCAGCGCCCTCAAGGGACAGTCAAATTCACCCCTCCACTTT. Its translation is CASSALKGQSNSPLHF.

V and J are TRBV27 and TRBJ2-1, with 7 bases matching TRBD2. This CDR3 has 14 residues. J gave up 4 bases and V 8 bases, and 8 bases lay outside the gene matches. Germline CDR1 reads MNHEY; CDR2 reads SMNVEV (reference sequence). CDR3 coding DNA: TGTGCCAGCTTTCCGGGAGGTTCTTACAATGAGCAGTTCTTC. This encodes CASFPGGSYNEQFF.

The chain employs TRBV9 and TRBJ2-1; D is unresolved. In germline, CDR1 is SGDLS, CDR2 YYNGEE. Trimming took off 4 bases at V and 2 bases at J, with 13 bases between the two ends. The CDR3 is 15 amino acids. In DNA form, the CDR3 reads TGTGCCAGCAGCCACACTGCGGTAACCTACAATGAGCAGTTCTTC. Its translation is CASSHTAVTYNEQFF.

This clone was found once. This chain uses TRBV7-9 with TRBJ2-7; D may be TRBD2 (5 bases). Germline CDR1 SEHNR, CDR2 FQNEAQ (reference sequence). CDR3 length equals 15 residues. Trimming removed 1 base at V and 1 base at J, with 11 bases between. The CDR3 region has the DNA TGTGCCAGCAGCTTAGGGGTGGAGGTTTCCTACGAGCAGTACTTC. Translating gives CASSLGVEVSYEQYF.

This chain uses TRBV18 with TRBJ1-1, with D hard to call. V was clipped by 3 bases and J by 3 bases, with 8 bases between them. This CDR3 region has 13 residues. The germline V gene has CDR1 KGHSH and CDR2 LQKENI. The CDR3 nucleotides are TGTGCCAGCTCACCCCGGGAGGACACTGAAGCTTTCTTT. Translation: CASSPREDTEAFF.

J is TRBJ2-3 and V is TRBV18, with D possibly matching TRBD1 (6 bases). The CDR3 loop spans 15 amino acids. Trimming removed 5 bases at V and 0 bases at J, with 12 bases between. In germline, CDR1 is KGHSH, CDR2 LQKENI. In nucleotides, the CDR3 is TGTGCCAGCTCAGCGAGACAGGCTAGCACAGATACGCAGTATTTT. This sequence encodes CASSARQASTDTQYF.

The V gene is TRBV18, the J gene TRBJ2-2; D not resolved. Trimming removed 5 bases from V and 5 bases from J, with 3 bases in between. The V gene's germline CDR1 is KGHSH and CDR2 LQKENI. CDR3 size: 11 residues. As DNA, the CDR3 is TGTGCCAGCTCAAGAACCGGGGAGCTGTTTTTT. Its translation: CASSRTGELFF.

The V gene is TRBV29-1, the J gene TRBJ2-7; D is perhaps TRBD2 (7 bases). The CDR3 length is 13 residues. Per germline, CDR1 SQVTM and CDR2 ANQGSEA. Trimming stripped 0 bases from V and 7 bases from J, with 13 bases between. CDR3 DNA: TGCAGCGTTGAAGAAGGGGGGGGGCGGGAGCAGTACTTC. It encodes CSVEEGGGREQYF.

This chain joins TRBV27 and TRBJ2-7; either TRBD1 or TRBD2 may fit D (5 bases each). This CDR3 is 14 amino acids long. V was clipped by 6 bases and J by 1 base, with 13 bases between them. Looked up from germline, CDR1 is MNHEY and CDR2 is SMNVEV (reference sequence). The CDR3 reads CASSEEGPSYEQYF. CDR3 DNA sequence: TGTGCCAGCAGCGAAGAGGGGCCGTCCTACGAGCAGTACTTC.

This clone appeared a single time. This chain uses TRBV11-2 with TRBJ2-3; D remains unclear. CDR1 SGHAT and CDR2 FQNNGV come from the germline V gene. Trimming pared 0 bases from V and 5 bases from J, leaving 6 bases between. This CDR3 comprises 13 residues. The CDR3 DNA is TGTGCCAGCAGCTTAGATCGACTAGATACGCAGTATTTT. Translated, it gives CASSLDRLDTQYF.

The chain is built from TRBV7-8 and TRBJ1-1; D call uncertain. The germline V gene has CDR1 SGHVS and CDR2 FQNEAQ. Trimming took 4 bases from V and 1 from J, leaving 7 bases between them. This CDR3 contains 13 residues. CDR3 protein: CASSYQANTEAFF. CDR3 nucleotide sequence: TGTGCCAGCAGCTACCAGGCGAACACTGAAGCTTTCTTT.

V is TRBV9 and J is TRBJ2-7; tentative D call: TRBD2 (6 bases). The CDR3 extends over 14 amino acids. Trimming took 4 bases from V and 0 from J, leaving 11 bases between them. Germline V lookup: CDR1 SGDLS, CDR2 YYNGEE. The CDR3, as DNA: TGTGCCAGCAGCCCTCTAGCGAGCTCCTACGAGCAGTACTTC. Protein product: CASSPLASSYEQYF.

The gene calls are TRBV28 and TRBJ1-5; D is undetermined. CDR1 and CDR2 from the germline V gene are MDHEN and SYDVKM. The V gene lost 7 bases and the J gene lost 4 bases, with 11 bases spanning the gap. The CDR3 loop spans 13 amino acids. The CDR3: CASTPHTNQPQHF. The CDR3 bases are TGTGCCAGCACTCCACACACAAATCAGCCCCAGCATTTT.